This T cell receptor (beta chain) originates from a study of T cell changes during pregnancy in multiple sclerosis. Germline assignment: CDR1 MNHNY and CDR2 SVGAGI (reference sequence). Between the trimmed V and J ends, which lost 8 bases and 6 bases, there was a span of 11 bases. The CDR3 length is 11 residues. TCRdb's table, derived via immunoSEQ multiplex PCR, lists solely in-frame clones and lacks some. The profile covers about 69,000 clones, with roughly 88% appearing a single time and roughly 1.5% taken by the ten largest. V gene TRBV6-6 combines with J gene TRBJ2-7; D is uncertain. The source material was peripheral blood, sampled in the third trimester of pregnancy. This TCR was recovered from a female donor with multiple sclerosis, enrolled in a pregnancy study. CDR3 sequence: CASRVRAEQYF. CDR3 in DNA: TGTGCCAGCCGGGTCCGCGCCGAGCAGTACTTC.